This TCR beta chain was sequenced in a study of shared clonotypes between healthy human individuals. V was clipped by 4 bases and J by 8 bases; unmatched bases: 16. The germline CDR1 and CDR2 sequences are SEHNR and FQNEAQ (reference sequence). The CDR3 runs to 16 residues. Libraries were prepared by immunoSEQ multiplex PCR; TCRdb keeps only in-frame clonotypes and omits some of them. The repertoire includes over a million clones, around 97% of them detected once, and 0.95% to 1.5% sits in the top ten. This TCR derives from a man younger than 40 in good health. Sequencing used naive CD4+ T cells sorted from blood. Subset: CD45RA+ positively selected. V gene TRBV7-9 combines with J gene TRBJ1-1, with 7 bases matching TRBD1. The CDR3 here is CASSSRQGAVIEEAFF. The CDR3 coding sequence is TGTGCCAGCAGCTCCCGACAGGGCGCAGTTATTGAAGAAGCTTTCTTT.